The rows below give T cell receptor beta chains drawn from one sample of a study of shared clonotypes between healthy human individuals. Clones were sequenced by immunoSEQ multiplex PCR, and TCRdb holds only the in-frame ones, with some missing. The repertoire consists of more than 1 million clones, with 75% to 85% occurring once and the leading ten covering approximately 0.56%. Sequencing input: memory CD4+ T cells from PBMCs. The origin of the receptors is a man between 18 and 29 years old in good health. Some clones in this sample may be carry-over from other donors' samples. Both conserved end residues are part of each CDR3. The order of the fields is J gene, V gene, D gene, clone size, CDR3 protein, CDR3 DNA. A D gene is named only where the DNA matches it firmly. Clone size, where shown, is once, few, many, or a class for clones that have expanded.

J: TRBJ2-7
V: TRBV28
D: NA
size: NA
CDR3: CASSIGGNYEQYF
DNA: TGTGCCAGCAGTATAGGGGGTAACTACGAGCAGTACTTC

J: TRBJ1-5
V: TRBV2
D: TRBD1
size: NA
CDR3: CASTKDRSYQPQHF
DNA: TGTGCCAGCACTAAGGACAGGTCATATCAGCCCCAGCATTTT

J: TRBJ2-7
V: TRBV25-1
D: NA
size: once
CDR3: CASRGVSYEQYF
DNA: TGTGCCAGCAGGGGCGTCTCCTACGAGCAGTACTTC

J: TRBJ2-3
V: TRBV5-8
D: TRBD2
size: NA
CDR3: CASSLVPSGRAEDTQYF
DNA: TGTGCCAGCAGCTTGGTCCCTAGCGGGAGGGCGGAAGATACGCAGTATTTT

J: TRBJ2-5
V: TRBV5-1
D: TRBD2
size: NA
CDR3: CASGGGLAGETQYF
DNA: TGCGCCAGCGGGGGAGGGTTAGCGGGAGAGACCCAGTACTTC

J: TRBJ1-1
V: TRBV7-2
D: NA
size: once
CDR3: CASSPRGRTVNTEAFF
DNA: TGTGCCAGCAGCCCCCGAGGGCGGACGGTGAACACTGAAGCTTTCTTT

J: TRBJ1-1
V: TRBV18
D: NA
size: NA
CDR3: CASSPNLGRVGTEAFF
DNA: TGTGCCAGCTCACCCAACTTGGGCAGGGTCGGCACTGAAGCTTTCTTT

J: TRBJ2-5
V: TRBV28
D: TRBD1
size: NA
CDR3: CASSLGTGVRPGLGGLYF
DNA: TGTGCCAGCAGTTTGGGGACAGGGGTACGACCGGGACTAGGTGGATTGTACTTC

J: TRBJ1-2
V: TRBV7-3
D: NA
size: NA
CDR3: CASSLNGYYGYTF
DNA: TGTGCCAGCAGCTTAAACGGATACTATGGCTACACCTTC

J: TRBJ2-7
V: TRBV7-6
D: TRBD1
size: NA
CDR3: CASSFRTGTGGSEQYF
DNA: TGTGCCAGCAGCTTCCGGACCGGGACAGGGGGCAGTGAGCAGTACTTC

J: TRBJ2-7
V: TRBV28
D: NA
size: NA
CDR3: CASSWNRVYEQYF
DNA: TGTGCCAGCAGTTGGAACAGGGTCTACGAGCAGTACTTC

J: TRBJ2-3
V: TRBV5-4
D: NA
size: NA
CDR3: CASSDGSSTDTQYF
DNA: TGTGCCAGCAGCGACGGATCTAGCACAGATACGCAGTATTTT

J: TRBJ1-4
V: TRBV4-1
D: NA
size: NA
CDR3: CASSQTAVANEKLFF
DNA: TGCGCCAGCAGCCAAACAGCCGTGGCTAATGAAAAACTGTTTTTT

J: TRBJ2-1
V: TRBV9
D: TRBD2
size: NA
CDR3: CASSVGVSGRAGLEEQFF
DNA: TGTGCCAGCAGCGTAGGGGTTAGCGGGAGGGCAGGGCTAGAAGAGCAGTTCTTC

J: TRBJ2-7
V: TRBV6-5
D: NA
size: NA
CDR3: CASAGATYEQYF
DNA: TGTGCCAGCGCTGGGGCAACCTACGAGCAGTACTTC

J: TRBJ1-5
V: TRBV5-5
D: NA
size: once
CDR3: CASSRGGGVSAQHF
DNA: TGTGCCAGCAGCCGGGGTGGGGGCGTATCGGCCCAGCATTTT

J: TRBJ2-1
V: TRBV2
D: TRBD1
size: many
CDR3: CASKQGAENEQFF
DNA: TGTGCCAGCAAACAGGGGGCGGAAAATGAGCAGTTCTTC

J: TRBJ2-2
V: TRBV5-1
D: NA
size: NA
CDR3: CASSVSAYTGELFF
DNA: TGCGCCAGCAGCGTGAGCGCTTATACCGGGGAGCTGTTTTTT

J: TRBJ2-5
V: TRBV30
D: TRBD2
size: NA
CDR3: CAWSPGSGIVGETQYF
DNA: TGTGCCTGGAGTCCCGGGAGCGGGATTGTGGGAGAGACCCAGTACTTC

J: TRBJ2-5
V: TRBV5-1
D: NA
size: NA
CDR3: CASSLAWGLQETQYF
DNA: TGCGCCAGCAGCCTCGCCTGGGGCTTACAAGAGACCCAGTACTTC

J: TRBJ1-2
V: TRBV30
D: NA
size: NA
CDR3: CAWSRTRDYGYTF
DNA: TGTGCCTGGAGTCGTACTCGGGACTATGGCTACACCTTC

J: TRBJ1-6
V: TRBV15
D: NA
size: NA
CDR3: CATSSSGTGYSPLHF
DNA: TGTGCCACCAGCAGCTCCGGGACCGGCTATTCACCCCTCCACTTT

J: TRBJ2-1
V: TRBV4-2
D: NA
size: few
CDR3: CASSHPYYNEQFF
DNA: TGTGCCAGCAGCCATCCCTATTACAATGAGCAGTTCTTC

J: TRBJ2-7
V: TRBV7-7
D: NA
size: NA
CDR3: CASSPNAGNEQYF
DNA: TGTGCCAGCAGCCCAAACGCGGGGAACGAGCAGTACTTC

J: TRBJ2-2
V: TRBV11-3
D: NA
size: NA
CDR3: CASSRGRGSGELFF
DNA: TGTGCCAGCAGCCGGGGCAGGGGATCCGGGGAGCTGTTTTTT

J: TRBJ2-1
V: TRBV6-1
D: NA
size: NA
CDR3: CALSGTYNEQFF
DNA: TGTGCCTTAAGCGGAACCTACAATGAGCAGTTCTTC

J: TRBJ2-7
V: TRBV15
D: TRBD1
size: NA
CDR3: CATSRDRDRTYEQYF
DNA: TGTGCCACCAGCAGAGATCGGGACAGGACCTACGAGCAGTACTTC

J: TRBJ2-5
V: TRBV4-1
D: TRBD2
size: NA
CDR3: CASSQEGLAGGRSETQYF
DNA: TGCGCCAGCAGCCAAGAAGGACTAGCGGGAGGTCGTTCGGAGACCCAGTACTTC

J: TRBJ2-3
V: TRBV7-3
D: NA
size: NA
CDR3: CASSLTPGSQYF
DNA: TGTGCCAGCAGCTTAACACCGGGATCGCAGTATTTT

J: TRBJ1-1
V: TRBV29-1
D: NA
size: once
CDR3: CSVLDGSRLTEAFF
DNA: TGCAGCGTCTTAGACGGCTCCCGGCTCACTGAAGCTTTCTTT

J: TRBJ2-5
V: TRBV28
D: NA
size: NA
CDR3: CASSSVSQETQYF
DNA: TGTGCCAGCAGTTCGGTTTCCCAAGAGACCCAGTACTTC

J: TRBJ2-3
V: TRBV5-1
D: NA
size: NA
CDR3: CASSLKTDTQYF
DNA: TGCGCCAGCAGCTTAAAAACAGATACGCAGTATTTT

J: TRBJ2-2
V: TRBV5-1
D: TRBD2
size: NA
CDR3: CASSPGAQAGSGELFF
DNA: TGCGCCAGCAGCCCTGGAGCTCAAGCGGGGTCCGGGGAGCTGTTTTTT

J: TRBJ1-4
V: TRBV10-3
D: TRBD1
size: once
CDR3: CAIRGQAGEKLFF
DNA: TGTGCCATCAGAGGACAGGCCGGCGAAAAACTGTTTTTT

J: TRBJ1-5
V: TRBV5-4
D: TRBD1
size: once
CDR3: CASSKGQDQPQHF
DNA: TGTGCCAGCAGCAAAGGACAGGATCAGCCCCAGCATTTT

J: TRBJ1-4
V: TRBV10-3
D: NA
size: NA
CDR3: CAISESPNEKLFF
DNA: TGTGCCATCAGTGAGTCTCCGAACGAAAAACTGTTTTTT

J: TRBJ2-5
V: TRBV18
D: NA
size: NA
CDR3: CASSPRGETQYF
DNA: TGTGCCAGCTCACCACGTGGGGAGACCCAGTACTTC

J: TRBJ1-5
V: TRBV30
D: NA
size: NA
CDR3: CAWTASQGQPQHF
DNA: TGTGCCTGGACCGCCTCCCAGGGGCAGCCCCAGCATTTT

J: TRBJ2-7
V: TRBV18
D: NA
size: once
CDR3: CASSPLADNPYEQYF
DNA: TGTGCCAGCTCACCCTTAGCGGACAATCCCTACGAGCAGTACTTC

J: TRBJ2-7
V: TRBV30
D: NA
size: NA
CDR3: CAWSSGHNYEQYF
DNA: TGTGCCTGGTCCTCCGGACACAACTACGAGCAGTACTTC

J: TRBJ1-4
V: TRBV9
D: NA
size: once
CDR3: CASSVGGQEKLFF
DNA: TGTGCCAGCAGCGTGGGGGGGCAGGAAAAACTGTTTTTT

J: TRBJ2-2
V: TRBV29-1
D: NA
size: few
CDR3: CSAKGRNTGELFF
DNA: TGCAGCGCCAAAGGACGGAACACCGGGGAGCTGTTTTTT

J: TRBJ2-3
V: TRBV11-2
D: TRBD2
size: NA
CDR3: CASSFRPLSGTSGVTQYF
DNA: TGTGCCAGCAGCTTCCGCCCCCTATCCGGGACTAGCGGAGTTACGCAGTATTTT